A single sample is the source of the 13 T cell receptor beta chains below, sequenced in a study of blood T cell repertoires in COVID-19. Produced via immunoSEQ multiplex PCR; TCRdb's table is partial and in-frame only. The profile shows 60,000 to 75,000 clones, roughly nine tenths of them singletons. Sequencing was performed on peripheral blood. The receptor set was obtained from a woman aged 55-69 years with acute or convalescent COVID-19.

The V call is TRBV2, the J call TRBJ2-1, with D possibly TRBD2 on 6 matching bases. This CDR3 has 11 residues. The germline V gene encodes CDR1 SNHLY and CDR2 FYNNEI. The germline V and J ends were trimmed by 7 bases and 7 bases, with 8 bases remaining between them. CDR3 bases: TGTGCCAGCAAGGCGGGGAATGAGCAGTTCTTC. Its protein is CASKAGNEQFF.

The rearrangement uses TRBV18 and TRBJ1-2; 7 bases are shared with TRBD1. V lost 2 bases to trimming and J lost 8 bases; unmatched junction nucleotides: 11. CDR3 length equals 15 residues. Germline loops: CDR1 KGHSH, CDR2 LQKENI. CDR3 bases: TGTGCCAGCTCACCAGAGGACAGGCGCTCAGCGGGCTACACCTTC. As protein: CASSPEDRRSAGYTF.

The J gene is TRBJ1-3, the V gene TRBV9; 8 bases fit TRBD1. The germline gives CDR1 SGDLS, CDR2 YYNGEE. The CDR3 contains 15 residues. V lost 0 bases to trimming and J lost 2 bases; unmatched junction nucleotides: 1. DNA for the CDR3: TGTGCCAGCAGCGTAGAGGACAGGGCTGGAAACACCATATATTTT. This sequence encodes CASSVEDRAGNTIYF.

V is TRBV29-1 and J is TRBJ2-1; 8 bases are shared with TRBD2. The CDR3 contains 14 residues. The germline gives CDR1 SQVTM, CDR2 ANQGSEA. After removal of 4 bases from V and 1 base from J, the junction contained 3 bases not matched to a gene. The CDR3 DNA reads as TGCAGCGTTGCGGGGGGGCCGTCCTACAATGAGCAGTTCTTC. As protein: CSVAGGPSYNEQFF.

The genes are TRBV7-6 and TRBJ2-1, with D hard to call. CDR3 length: 13 residues. V lost 5 bases and J 8 bases, leaving 13 bases between the germline ends. Germline values: CDR1 SGHVS, CDR2 FNYEAQ. Here the CDR3 DNA reads TGTGCCAGCAGCCCTACTCGTTACGATGAGCAGTTCTTC. Translated, it gives CASSPTRYDEQFF.

This clone came up once. The V call is TRBV5-4, the J call TRBJ1-4; TRBD1 matches at 11 bases. The V and J ends lost 0 bases and 6 bases, in that order; junction bases with no gene match: 4. This CDR3 spans 16 amino acids. CDR1 SGHNT and CDR2 YYREEE come from the germline V gene (reference sequence). The CDR3 DNA reads TGTGCCAGCAGCTTGGGGACAGGGGGCGGGGATGAAAAACTGTTTTTT. This codes for CASSLGTGGGDEKLFF.

This sequence joins TRBV5-1 and TRBJ2-2; 8 nucleotides match TRBD2. Germline CDR1 SGHRS, CDR2 YFSETQ. The CDR3 has 15 residues. Trimming removed 2 bases from V and 2 bases from J; junction bases left unmatched: 2. CDR3 protein: CASSLSGRNTGELFF. The CDR3 DNA reads TGCGCCAGCAGCTTAAGCGGGAGAAACACCGGGGAGCTGTTTTTT.

This chain links TRBV28 with TRBJ2-7, with unresolved D. Germline V gene lookup returns CDR1 MDHEN and CDR2 SYDVKM. V lost 6 bases, J lost 4 bases, and 16 bases lay in between. The CDR3 sequence is 14 residues long. DNA for the CDR3: TGTGCCAGCAGCTCGTTGGAGCTCCCATACGAGCAGTACTTC. It is translated as CASSSLELPYEQYF.

In nucleotides, the CDR3 is TGCAGTGCCAGGCATGGGGAAAAACTGTTTTTT. It encodes CSARHGEKLFF. The chain combines TRBV20-1 with TRBJ1-4; D call uncertain. The CDR3 extends over 11 amino acids. The V end lost 6 bases, the J end lost 8 bases, and 10 bases lay between the germline ends. Germline CDR1 is DFQATT and CDR2 is SNEGSKA (reference sequence).

J is TRBJ1-1 and V is TRBV29-1; D not certain. Trimming removed 7 bases at V and 1 base at J, with 13 bases between. This CDR3 region has 13 residues. Germline lookup yields CDR1 SQVTM and CDR2 ANQGSEA. CDR3 region: CSAAGGPNTEAFF. The CDR3 bases are TGCAGCGCCGCGGGAGGGCCGAACACTGAAGCTTTCTTT.

The chain employs TRBV20-1 and TRBJ2-5, with 8 bases aligning to TRBD1. Unmatched junction bases numbered 7, after V lost 3 bases and J lost 4 bases. The CDR3 extends over 14 amino acids. Germline loops: CDR1 DFQATT, CDR2 SNEGSKA (reference sequence). CDR3 sequence (DNA): TGCAGTGCTAGTAGGCAGGGGGCTCGAGAGACCCAGTACTTC. Its translation: CSASRQGARETQYF.

This chain joins TRBV5-1 and TRBJ2-7; 8 bases are shared with TRBD1. Unmatched junction bases numbered 8, after V lost 4 bases and J lost 2 bases. There are 15 residues in the CDR3. The germline V gene has CDR1 SGHRS and CDR2 YFSETQ. CDR3 sequence reads: CASSGQGAAPYEQYF. CDR3 nucleotides: TGCGCCAGCAGCGGGCAGGGGGCAGCGCCCTACGAGCAGTACTTC.

This chain links TRBV7-6 with TRBJ1-4, with TRBD1 identical over 9 bases. Germline lookup yields CDR1 SGHVS and CDR2 FNYEAQ. Germline trimming cut 4 bases from V and 8 bases from J; bases unmatched to any gene: 8. This CDR3 is built from 15 residues. CDR3 bases: TGTGCCAGCAGCTGGGGACAGGGAGGAGAGGAAAAACTGTTTTTT. Residues: CASSWGQGGEEKLFF.